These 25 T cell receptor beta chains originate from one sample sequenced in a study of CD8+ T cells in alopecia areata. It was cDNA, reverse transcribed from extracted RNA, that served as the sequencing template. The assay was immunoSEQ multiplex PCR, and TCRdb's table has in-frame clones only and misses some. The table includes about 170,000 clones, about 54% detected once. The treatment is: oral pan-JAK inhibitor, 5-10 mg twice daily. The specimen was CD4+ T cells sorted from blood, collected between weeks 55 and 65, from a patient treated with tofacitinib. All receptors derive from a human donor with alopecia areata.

The CDR3 region has the DNA TGTGCCAGCAGCCAAGTTGCCAGGGGGTCGGAGCAGTACTTC. Translating it yields CASSQVARGSEQYF. The chain joins TRBV14 to TRBJ2-7; 7 bases fit TRBD1. Germline CDR1 reads SGHDN; CDR2 reads FVKESK. With 1 base clipped from V and 7 bases from J, the junction kept 7 bases outside the gene matches. This CDR3 spans 14 amino acids.

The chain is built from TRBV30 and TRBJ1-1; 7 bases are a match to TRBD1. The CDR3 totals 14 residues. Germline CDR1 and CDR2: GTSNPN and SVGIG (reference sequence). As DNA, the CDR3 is TGTGCTCAAAACGAGGGGGCAGTCAACACTGAAGCTTTCTTT. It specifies CAQNEGAVNTEAFF.

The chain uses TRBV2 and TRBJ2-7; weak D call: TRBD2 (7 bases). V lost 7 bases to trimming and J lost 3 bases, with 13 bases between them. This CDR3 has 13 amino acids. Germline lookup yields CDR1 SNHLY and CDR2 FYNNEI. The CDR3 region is CASKGGTLYEQYF. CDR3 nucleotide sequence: TGTGCCAGCAAGGGGGGGACTCTCTACGAGCAGTACTTC.

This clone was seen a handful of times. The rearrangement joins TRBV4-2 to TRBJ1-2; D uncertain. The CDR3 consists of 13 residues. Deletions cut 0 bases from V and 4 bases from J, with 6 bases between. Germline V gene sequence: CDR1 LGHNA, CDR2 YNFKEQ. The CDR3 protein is CASSQERSYGYTF. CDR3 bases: TGTGCCAGCAGCCAAGAACGGAGCTATGGCTACACCTTC.

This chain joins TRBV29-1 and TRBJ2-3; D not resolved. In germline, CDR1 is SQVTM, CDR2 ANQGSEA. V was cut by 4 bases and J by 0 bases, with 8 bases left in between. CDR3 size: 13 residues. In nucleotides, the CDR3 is TGCAGCGTTGCGAACCCTAGCACAGATACGCAGTATTTT. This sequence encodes CSVANPSTDTQYF.

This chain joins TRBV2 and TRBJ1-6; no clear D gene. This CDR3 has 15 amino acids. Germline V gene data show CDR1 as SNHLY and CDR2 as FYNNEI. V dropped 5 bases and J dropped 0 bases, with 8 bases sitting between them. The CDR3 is CASSRTSSYNSPLHF. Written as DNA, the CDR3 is TGTGCCAGCAGTAGGACGAGCTCCTATAATTCACCCCTCCACTTT.

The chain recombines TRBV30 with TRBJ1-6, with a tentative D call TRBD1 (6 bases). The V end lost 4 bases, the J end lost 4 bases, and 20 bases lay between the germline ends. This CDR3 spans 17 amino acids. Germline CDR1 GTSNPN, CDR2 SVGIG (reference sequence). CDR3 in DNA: TGTGCCTGGAATGGTGGCAACAGGGCGGCTTATAATTCACCCCTCCACTTT. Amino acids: CAWNGGNRAAYNSPLHF.

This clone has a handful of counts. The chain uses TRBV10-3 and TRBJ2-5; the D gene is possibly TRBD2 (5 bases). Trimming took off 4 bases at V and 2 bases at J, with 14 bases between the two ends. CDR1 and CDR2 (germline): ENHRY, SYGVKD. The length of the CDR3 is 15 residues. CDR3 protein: CAISGESSLQETQYF. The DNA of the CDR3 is TGTGCCATCAGTGGGGAGTCCAGTCTTCAAGAGACCCAGTACTTC.

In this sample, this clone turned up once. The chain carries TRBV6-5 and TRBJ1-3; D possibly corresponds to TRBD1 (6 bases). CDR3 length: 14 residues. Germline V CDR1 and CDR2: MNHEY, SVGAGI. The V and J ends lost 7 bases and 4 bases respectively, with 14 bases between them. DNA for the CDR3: TGTGCCAGCAAAAGGACAGCATCAGGAAACACCATATATTTT. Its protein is CASKRTASGNTIYF.

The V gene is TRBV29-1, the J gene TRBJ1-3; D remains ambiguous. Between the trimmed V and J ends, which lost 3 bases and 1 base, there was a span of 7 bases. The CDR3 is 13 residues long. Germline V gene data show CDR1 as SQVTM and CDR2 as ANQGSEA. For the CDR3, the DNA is TGCAGCGTTGAGATCCAATCTGGAAACACCATATATTTT. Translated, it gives CSVEIQSGNTIYF.

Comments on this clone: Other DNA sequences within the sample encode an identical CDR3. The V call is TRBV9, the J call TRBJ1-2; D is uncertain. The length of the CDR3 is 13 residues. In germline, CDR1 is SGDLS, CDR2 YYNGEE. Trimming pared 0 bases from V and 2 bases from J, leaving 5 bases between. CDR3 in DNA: TGTGCCAGCAGCGTAGACGAAAACTATGGCTACACCTTC. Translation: CASSVDENYGYTF.

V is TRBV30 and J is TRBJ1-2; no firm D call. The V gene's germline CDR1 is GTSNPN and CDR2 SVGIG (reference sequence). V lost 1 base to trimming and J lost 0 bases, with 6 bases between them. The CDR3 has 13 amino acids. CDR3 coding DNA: TGTGCCTGGAGTGCCGGGACTAACTATGGCTACACCTTC. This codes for CAWSAGTNYGYTF.

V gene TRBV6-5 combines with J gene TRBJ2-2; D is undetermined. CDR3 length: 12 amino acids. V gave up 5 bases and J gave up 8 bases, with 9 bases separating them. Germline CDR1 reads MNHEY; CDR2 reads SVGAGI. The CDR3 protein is CASSVVFGELFF. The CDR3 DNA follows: TGTGCCAGCAGTGTGGTTTTTGGGGAGCTGTTTTTT.

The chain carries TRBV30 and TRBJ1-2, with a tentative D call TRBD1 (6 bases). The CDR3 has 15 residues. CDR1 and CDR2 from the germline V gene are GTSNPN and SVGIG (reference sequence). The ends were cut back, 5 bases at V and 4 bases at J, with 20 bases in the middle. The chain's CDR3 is CAWHQYPGGLYGYTF. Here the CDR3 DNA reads TGTGCCTGGCACCAGTACCCGGGGGGCCTCTATGGCTACACCTTC.

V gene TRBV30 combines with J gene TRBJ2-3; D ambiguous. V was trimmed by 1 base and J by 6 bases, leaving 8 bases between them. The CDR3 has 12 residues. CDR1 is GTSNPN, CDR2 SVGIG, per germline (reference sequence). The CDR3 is CAWSEIRDTQYF. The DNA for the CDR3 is TGTGCCTGGAGTGAGATCAGGGATACGCAGTATTTT.

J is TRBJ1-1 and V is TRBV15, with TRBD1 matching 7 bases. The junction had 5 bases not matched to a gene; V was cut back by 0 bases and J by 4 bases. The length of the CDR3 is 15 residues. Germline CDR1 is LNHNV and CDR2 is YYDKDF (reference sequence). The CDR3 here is CATSRDNRGGTEAFF. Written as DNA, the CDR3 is TGTGCCACCAGCAGAGATAACAGGGGCGGCACTGAAGCTTTCTTT.

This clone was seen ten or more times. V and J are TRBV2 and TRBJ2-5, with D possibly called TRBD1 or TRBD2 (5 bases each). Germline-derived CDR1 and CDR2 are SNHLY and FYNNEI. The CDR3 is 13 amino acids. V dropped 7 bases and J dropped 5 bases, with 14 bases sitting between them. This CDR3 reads CASKGDRRETQYF. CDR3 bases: TGTGCCAGCAAAGGGGACCGGAGGGAGACCCAGTACTTC.

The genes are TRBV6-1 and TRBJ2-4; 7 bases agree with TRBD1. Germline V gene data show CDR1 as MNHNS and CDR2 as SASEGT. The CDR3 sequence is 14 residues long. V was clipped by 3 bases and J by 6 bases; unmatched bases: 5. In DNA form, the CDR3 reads TGTGCCAGCAGTGAGAACAGGGGCGGAAACATTCAGTACTTC. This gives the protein CASSENRGGNIQYF.

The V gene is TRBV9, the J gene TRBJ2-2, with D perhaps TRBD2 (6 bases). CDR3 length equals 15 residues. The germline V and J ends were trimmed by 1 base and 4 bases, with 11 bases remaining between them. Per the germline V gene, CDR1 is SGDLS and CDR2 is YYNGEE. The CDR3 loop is CASSVFQGGTGELFF. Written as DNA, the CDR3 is TGTGCCAGCAGCGTATTCCAGGGAGGCACCGGGGAGCTGTTTTTT.

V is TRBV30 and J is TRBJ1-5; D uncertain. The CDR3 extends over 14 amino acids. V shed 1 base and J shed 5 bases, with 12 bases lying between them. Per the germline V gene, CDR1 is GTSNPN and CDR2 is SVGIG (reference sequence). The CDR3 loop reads CAWSGEASDQPQHF. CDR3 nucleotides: TGTGCCTGGAGTGGGGAAGCCTCCGATCAGCCCCAGCATTTT.

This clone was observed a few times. CDR3 nucleotide sequence: TGTGCCAGCACCACGGTGGGCAATGAGCAGTTCTTC. It yields the protein CASTTVGNEQFF. The chain is built from TRBV6-5 and TRBJ2-1; the D is unclear. The V end was cut by 7 bases, the J end by 6 bases, with 10 bases between. CDR1 is MNHEY and CDR2 is SVGAGI in the germline V gene. This CDR3 region has 12 residues.

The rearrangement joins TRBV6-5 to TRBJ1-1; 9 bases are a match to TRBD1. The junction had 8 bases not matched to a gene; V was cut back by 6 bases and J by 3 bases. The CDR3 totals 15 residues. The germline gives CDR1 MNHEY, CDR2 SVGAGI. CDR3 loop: CASREPGQGYTEAFF. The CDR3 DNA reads TGTGCCAGCAGAGAACCGGGACAGGGCTACACTGAAGCTTTCTTT.

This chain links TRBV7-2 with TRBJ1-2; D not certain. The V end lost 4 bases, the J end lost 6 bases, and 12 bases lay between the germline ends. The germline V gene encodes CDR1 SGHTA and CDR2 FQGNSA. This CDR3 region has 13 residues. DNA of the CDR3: TGTGCCAGCAGCTCAGCGACCCTCAATGGCTACACCTTC. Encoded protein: CASSSATLNGYTF.

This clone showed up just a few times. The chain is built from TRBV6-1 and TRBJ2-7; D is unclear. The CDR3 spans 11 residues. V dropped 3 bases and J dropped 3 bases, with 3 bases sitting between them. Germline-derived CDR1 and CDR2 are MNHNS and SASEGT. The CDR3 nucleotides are TGTGCCAGCAGTGACCTCTACGAGCAGTACTTC. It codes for CASSDLYEQYF.

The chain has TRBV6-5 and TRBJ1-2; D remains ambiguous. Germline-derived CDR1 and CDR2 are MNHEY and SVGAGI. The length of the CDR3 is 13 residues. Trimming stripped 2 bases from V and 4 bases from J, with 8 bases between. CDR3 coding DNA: TGTGCCAGCAGTTACAGGACGGTCTATGGCTACACCTTC. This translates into CASSYRTVYGYTF.